These 25 T cell receptor beta chains were all obtained from the same sample, sequenced in a study of T cells after yellow fever vaccination. TCRdb fed the 5' RACE reads into MiXCR, producing one record per CDR3 protein. The sample records 300,000 or so distinct CDR3 sequences, 13% being singletons. The material sequenced was CD4+ T cells sorted from PBMCs, taken 45 days after the yellow fever booster vaccination. The receptors shown here come from a man aged 30 to 39 who received the YFV17D yellow fever vaccine.

This clonotype showed up just a few times. The chain combines TRBV20-1 with TRBJ2-1; 15 bases are a match to TRBD2. This CDR3 has 15 amino acids. The germline CDR1 and CDR2 sequences are DFQATT and SNEGSKA (reference sequence). V shed 1 base, J shed 9 bases, and the junction held 4 bases outside the gene matches. The CDR3 DNA sequence: TGCAGTGCTAGAGGGACTAGCGGGAGGGCCACTGAGCAGTTCTTC. Its protein product is CSARGTSGRATEQFF.

J is TRBJ2-5 and V is TRBV12-3 or TRBV12-4, with D unresolved. Trimming shortened V by 0 bases and J by 6 bases, and 5 bases separated the two germline ends. The CDR3 loop spans 12 amino acids. CDR3 sequence reads: CASSLAGKTQYF. The CDR3, as DNA: TGTGCCAGCAGTTTAGCGGGGAAGACCCAGTACTTC.

This clonotype was detected many times. This chain links TRBV12-3 or TRBV12-4 with TRBJ1-4; D ambiguous. This CDR3 is built from 13 residues. Trimming took 5 bases from V and 8 from J, leaving 12 bases between them. DNA for the CDR3: TGTGCCAGCAGTCGGGAACACGGGGAAAAACTGTTTTTT. It is translated as CASSREHGEKLFF.

This clonotype has ten or more counts. CDR3 DNA: TGTGCCAGCAGCCCCGGGACAGGGAATGAAAAACTGTTTTTT. It specifies CASSPGTGNEKLFF. V is TRBV7-2 and J is TRBJ1-4, with 9 bases that match TRBD1. CDR1 is SGHTA, CDR2 FQGNSA, per germline. V was pared by 5 bases and J by 5 bases, with 3 bases of the junction left unmatched. This CDR3 comprises 14 residues.

The J gene is TRBJ2-1, the V gene TRBV7-2, with D possibly matching TRBD1 (5 bases). The CDR3 runs to 15 residues. From germline, CDR1 is SGHTA and CDR2 FQGNSA. V was trimmed by 7 bases and J by 5 bases, leaving 18 bases between them. The CDR3 DNA sequence: TGTGCCAGCACCGAAGGGGCAAGCTCACACAATGAGCAGTTCTTC. It yields the protein CASTEGASSHNEQFF.

The V and J genes are TRBV20-1 and TRBJ1-6, with D possibly matching TRBD1 (5 bases). Trimming took 0 bases from V and 6 from J, leaving 12 bases between them. Germline lookup yields CDR1 DFQATT and CDR2 SNEGSKA (reference sequence). This CDR3 has 15 amino acids. The CDR3 region has the DNA TGCAGTGCTAGAGATAAGGGGACGCTTAATTCACCCCTCCACTTT. It codes for CSARDKGTLNSPLHF.

The table lists this clonotype with many counts. The chain couples TRBV20-1 to TRBJ2-2; 12 nucleotides align to TRBD2. With 6 bases clipped from V and 5 bases from J, the junction kept 10 bases outside the gene matches. The germline V gene encodes CDR1 DFQATT and CDR2 SNEGSKA (reference sequence). The CDR3 totals 16 residues. The CDR3 bases are TGCAGTGCACCGGGACTAGCGGGTCGGGGAACCGGGGAGCTGTTTTTT. Translation: CSAPGLAGRGTGELFF.

The chain combines TRBV6-5 with TRBJ2-3; the match to TRBD2 covers 7 bases. Germline assignment: CDR1 MNHEY and CDR2 SVGAGI. Trimming cost V 3 bases and J 2 bases; bases outside gene matches: 14. This CDR3 has 18 residues. For the CDR3, the DNA is TGTGCCAGCAGTTATCGGACTAGGTTTGGCATCATCACAGATACGCAGTATTTT. It codes for CASSYRTRFGIITDTQYF.

Turning to this clonotype: Sequence at one end of the junction differs from germline and may be a read error. J is TRBJ2-5 and V is TRBV24-1; 8 bases match TRBD2. The CDR3 is 15 amino acids. Per germline, CDR1 KGHDR and CDR2 SFDVKD. Here the CDR3 reads CCSRPGGASGETQYF. The CDR3 nucleotides are TGCTGCAGTCGACCCGGGGGGGCCTCGGGGGAGACCCAGTACTTC.

A few counts support this clonotype. The rearrangement links TRBV12-3 or TRBV12-4 to TRBJ1-3, with a possible D match to TRBD1 (5 bases). Trimming took off 7 bases at V and 5 bases at J, with 12 bases between the two ends. The CDR3 is 13 amino acids. The CDR3 DNA is TGTGCCAGCAACAGGAATATCAGAAACACCATATATTTT. It is translated as CASNRNIRNTIYF.

The chain has TRBV20-1 and TRBJ2-4; 16 nucleotides align to TRBD2. Per germline, CDR1 DFQATT and CDR2 SNEGSKA (reference sequence). After removal of 6 bases from V and 5 bases from J, the junction contained 7 bases not matched to a gene. CDR3 length: 16 amino acids. The CDR3 spells CSAAGTSGREQNIQYF. As DNA, the CDR3 is TGCAGTGCCGCCGGGACTAGCGGGAGGGAACAAAACATTCAGTACTTC.

The table lists this clonotype with a few counts. This chain connects TRBV14 to TRBJ1-4; unclear D gene. V was cut by 2 bases and J by 6 bases, with 7 bases left in between. Germline CDR1 SGHDN, CDR2 FVKESK. The CDR3 loop spans 13 amino acids. CDR3 sequence reads: CASSQSSYEKLFF. For the CDR3, the DNA is TGTGCCAGCAGCCAATCCAGTTATGAAAAACTGTTTTTT.

This clonotype has a count of ten or more. The chain employs TRBV11-3 and TRBJ2-1; D perhaps matches TRBD2 (6 bases). Germline V lookup: CDR1 SGHNT, CDR2 YENEEA. V lost 5 bases, J lost 10 bases, and 12 bases lay in between. CDR3 length: 12 residues. DNA for the CDR3: TGTGCCAGCAGCCGGAGGGCCGGGGAGCAGTTCTTC. Residues: CASSRRAGEQFF.

The chain couples TRBV9 to TRBJ2-3; D unresolved. V was trimmed by 0 bases and J by 2 bases, leaving 13 bases between them. The CDR3 runs to 16 residues. Germline V gives CDR1 SGDLS, CDR2 YYNGEE. The CDR3, as DNA: TGTGCCAGCAGCGTAGGGGCATCCCTGGCCACAGATACGCAGTATTTT. It specifies CASSVGASLATDTQYF.

The chain joins TRBV3-1 to TRBJ2-7; either TRBD1 or TRBD2 may supply D (5 bases each). In germline, CDR1 is LGHDT, CDR2 YNNKEL (reference sequence). The CDR3 is 15 residues long. Trimming removed 1 base at V and 6 bases at J, with 16 bases between. The CDR3 region has the DNA TGTGCCAGCAGCCAAGGCGCTTCTTCTGGGGGCGAGCAGTACTTC. Translated, it gives CASSQGASSGGEQYF.

In this sample, this clonotype turned up a few times. CDR3: CASSSPATGGADTQYF. CDR3 in DNA: TGTGCCAGCAGCTCCCCGGCGACAGGGGGAGCAGATACGCAGTATTTT. The chain is built from TRBV7-9 and TRBJ2-3, with 9 bases fitting TRBD1. V was pared by 4 bases and J by 4 bases, with 9 bases of the junction left unmatched. The germline V gene encodes CDR1 SEHNR and CDR2 FQNEAQ (reference sequence). The CDR3 contains 16 residues.

This clonotype turned up a few times. The chain links TRBV2 to TRBJ2-7; the match to TRBD2 covers 8 bases. The CDR3 spans 14 residues. CDR1 SNHLY and CDR2 FYNNEI come from the germline V gene. With V trimmed by 7 bases and J by 0 bases, 5 bases remained unmatched. This CDR3 is CASISGSHSYEQYF. The CDR3 region has the DNA TGTGCCAGCATAAGCGGGAGTCACTCCTACGAGCAGTACTTC.

The chain uses TRBV27 and TRBJ2-3, with D unclear. Germline loops: CDR1 MNHEY, CDR2 SMNVEV (reference sequence). The CDR3 has 14 amino acids. Trimming took off 1 base at V and 4 bases at J, with 9 bases between the two ends. CDR3 loop: CASSLWQSPDTQYF. In DNA form, the CDR3 reads TGTGCCAGCAGTTTATGGCAGTCGCCAGATACGCAGTATTTT.

This clonotype was observed a few times. The V and J genes are TRBV15 and TRBJ2-5; D is undetermined. CDR3 size: 15 residues. Germline CDR1 is LNHNV and CDR2 is YYDKDF (reference sequence). V shed 1 base and J shed 7 bases, with 16 bases lying between them. This chain's CDR3 is CATSRGYGPLGTQYF. CDR3 DNA: TGTGCCACCAGCAGAGGTTACGGACCCTTGGGGACCCAGTACTTC.

The table lists this clonotype with a few counts. The CDR3 DNA reads TGTGCCAGCAGCCAAGATCGGGGACTAGCGGGAAGAAATGAGCAGTTCTTC. This gives the protein CASSQDRGLAGRNEQFF. V usage is TRBV3-1 and J usage is TRBJ2-1; TRBD2 aligns across 13 bases. This CDR3 spans 17 amino acids. From germline, CDR1 is LGHDT and CDR2 YNNKEL (reference sequence). V was clipped by 0 bases and J by 7 bases; unmatched bases: 6.

The table lists this clonotype with a count of one. This rearrangement joins TRBV6-5 to TRBJ2-2; maybe TRBD1 (7 bases). Germline assignment: CDR1 MNHEY and CDR2 SVGAGI. This CDR3 region has 13 residues. Trimming removed 4 bases from V and 6 bases from J, with 9 bases in between. CDR3 in DNA: TGTGCCAGCAGTTCAGGGGGGTCCGGGGAGCTGTTTTTT. Its protein is CASSSGGSGELFF.

The J gene is TRBJ2-1, the V gene TRBV7-2; D perhaps matches TRBD1 (5 bases). The CDR3 spans 15 residues. Germline assignment: CDR1 SGHTA and CDR2 FQGNSA. The V end was cut by 4 bases, the J end by 3 bases, with 13 bases between. CDR3 coding DNA: TGTGCCAGCAGCTCCGACAGATTAAACTACAATGAGCAGTTCTTC. Its protein product is CASSSDRLNYNEQFF.

The chain employs TRBV20-1 and TRBJ2-1; 7 bases fit TRBD2. Germline CDR1 is DFQATT and CDR2 is SNEGSKA (reference sequence). CDR3 length: 15 amino acids. With V trimmed by 5 bases and J by 3 bases, 10 bases remained unmatched. The CDR3 nucleotides are TGCAGTGCTGCAGAGGGCGGGAGTAGCTACAATGAGCAGTTCTTC. Translated, it gives CSAAEGGSSYNEQFF.

The J gene is TRBJ2-7, the V gene TRBV24-1; D not resolved. Germline V lookup: CDR1 KGHDR, CDR2 SFDVKD. The CDR3 spans 13 residues. V was pared by 4 bases and J by 5 bases, with 11 bases between. The CDR3 DNA sequence: TGTGCCACCAGTGACTACGACCCGCACGAGCAGTACTTC. Translation gives CATSDYDPHEQYF.

The chain uses TRBV5-1 and TRBJ2-2; 7 bases match TRBD1. This CDR3 has 15 residues. Trimming at V came to 3 bases and at J to 6 bases, leaving 8 bases not matched to a gene. Germline CDR1 SGHRS, CDR2 YFSETQ. CDR3 loop: CASSSDRAKAGELFF. The CDR3 nucleotides read TGCGCCAGCAGCTCTGACAGGGCGAAAGCCGGGGAGCTGTTTTTT.